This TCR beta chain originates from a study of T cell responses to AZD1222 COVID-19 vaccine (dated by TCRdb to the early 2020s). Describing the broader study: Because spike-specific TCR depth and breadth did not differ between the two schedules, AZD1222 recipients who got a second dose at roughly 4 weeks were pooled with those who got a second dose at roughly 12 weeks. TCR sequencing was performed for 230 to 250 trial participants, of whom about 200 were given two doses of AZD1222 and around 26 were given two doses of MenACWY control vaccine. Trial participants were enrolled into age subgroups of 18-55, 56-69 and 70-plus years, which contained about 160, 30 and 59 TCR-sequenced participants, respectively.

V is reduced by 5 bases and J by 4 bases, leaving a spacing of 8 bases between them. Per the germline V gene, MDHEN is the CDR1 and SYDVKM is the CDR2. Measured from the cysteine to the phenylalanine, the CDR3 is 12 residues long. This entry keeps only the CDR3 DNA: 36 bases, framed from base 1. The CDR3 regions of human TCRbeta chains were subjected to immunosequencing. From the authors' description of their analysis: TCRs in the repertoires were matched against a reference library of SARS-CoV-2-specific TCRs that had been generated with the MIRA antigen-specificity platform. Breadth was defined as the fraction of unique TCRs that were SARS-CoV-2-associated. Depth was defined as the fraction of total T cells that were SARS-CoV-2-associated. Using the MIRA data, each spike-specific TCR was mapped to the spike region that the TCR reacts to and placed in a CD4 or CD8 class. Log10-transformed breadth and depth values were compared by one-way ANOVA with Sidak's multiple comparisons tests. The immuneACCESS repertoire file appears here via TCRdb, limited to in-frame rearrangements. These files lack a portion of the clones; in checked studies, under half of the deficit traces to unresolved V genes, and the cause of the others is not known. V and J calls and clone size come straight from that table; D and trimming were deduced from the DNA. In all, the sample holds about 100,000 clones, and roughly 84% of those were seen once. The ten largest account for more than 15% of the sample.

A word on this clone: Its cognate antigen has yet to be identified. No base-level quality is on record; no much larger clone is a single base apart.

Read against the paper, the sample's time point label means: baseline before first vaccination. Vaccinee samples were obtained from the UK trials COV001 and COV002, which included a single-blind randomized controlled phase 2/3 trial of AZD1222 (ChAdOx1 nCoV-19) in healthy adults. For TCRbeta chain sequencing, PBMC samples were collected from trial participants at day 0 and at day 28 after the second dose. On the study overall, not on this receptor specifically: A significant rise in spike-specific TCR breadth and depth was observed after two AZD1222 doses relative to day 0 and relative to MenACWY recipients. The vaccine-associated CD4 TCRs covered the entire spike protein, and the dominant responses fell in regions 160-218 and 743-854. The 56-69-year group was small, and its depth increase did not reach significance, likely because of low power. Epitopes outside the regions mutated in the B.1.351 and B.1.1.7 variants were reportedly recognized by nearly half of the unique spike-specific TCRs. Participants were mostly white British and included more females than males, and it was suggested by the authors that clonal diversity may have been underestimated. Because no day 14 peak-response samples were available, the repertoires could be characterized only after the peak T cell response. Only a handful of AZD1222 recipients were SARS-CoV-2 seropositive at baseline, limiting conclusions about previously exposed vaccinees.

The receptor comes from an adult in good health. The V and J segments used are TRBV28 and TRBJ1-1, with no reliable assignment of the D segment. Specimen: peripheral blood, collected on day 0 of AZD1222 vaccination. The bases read TGTGCCAGCAGTGGGAGTTCCACTGAAGCTTTCTTT. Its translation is CASSGSSTEAFF.